The 19 T cell receptor beta chains below come from one sample, sequenced in a study of shared clonotypes between healthy human individuals. Assay used: immunoSEQ multiplex PCR; TCRdb lists only in-frame clones, some missing. The sample has around 300,000 clones, around nine tenths seen once; the top ten hold 15% to 20%. The specimen sequenced was memory CD8+ T cells sorted from blood. Noted subset: CD45RO+ cells pooled with CCR7-negative TemRA cells. The receptor source for this set is a man younger than 35 in good health.

This sequence joins TRBV7-2 and TRBJ2-3; a possible D gene is TRBD1 (6 bases). CDR3 length equals 18 residues. Per the germline V gene, CDR1 is SGHTA and CDR2 is FQGNSA. The V end was cut by 1 base, the J end by 2 bases, with 19 bases between. The CDR3 here is CASSLDPLRQAVTDTQYF. For the CDR3, the DNA is TGTGCCAGCAGCTTAGACCCCTTAAGACAGGCCGTCACAGATACGCAGTATTTT.

This clone has a count of ten or more. The same CDR3 is also encoded by other DNA sequences in this sample. The chain combines TRBV28 with TRBJ1-4; maybe TRBD1 (6 bases). V was pared by 2 bases and J by 8 bases, with 15 bases between. Germline V gives CDR1 MDHEN, CDR2 SYDVKM. The CDR3 is made up of 15 amino acids. The CDR3 is CASSLPLTGSEKLFF. In DNA form, the CDR3 reads TGTGCCAGCAGTTTACCCCTCACAGGGTCGGAAAAACTGTTTTTT. Supplemented by reference TRBV28 and TRBJ1-4, the full variable domain reads DVKVTQSSRYLVKRTGEKVFLECVQDMDHENMFWYRQDPGLGLRLIYFSYDVKMKEKGDIPEGYSVSREKKERFSLILESASTNQTSMYLCASSLPLTGSEKLFFGSGTQLSVL.

Notes on this clone: A clone one base away is much larger, so this may be a read error. The chain recombines TRBV7-9 with TRBJ2-7; D is uncertain. The V gene's germline CDR1 is SEHNR and CDR2 FQNEAQ (reference sequence). This CDR3 is built from 12 residues. V was pared by 1 base and J by 2 bases, with 3 bases between. DNA of the CDR3: TGTGCCAGCAGCTTAGACGCCTACGAGCAGTACTTC. Its translation is CASSLDAYEQYF. The variable domain in full, with the rest retrieved from reference TRBV7-9 and TRBJ2-7, is DTGVSQNPRHKITKRGQNVTFRCDPISEHNRLYWYRQTLGQGPEFLTYFQNEAQLEKSRLLSDRFSAERPKGSFSTLEIQRTEQGDSAMYLCASSLDAYEQYFGPGTRLTVT.

This chain connects TRBV19 to TRBJ2-3; no reliable D call. The germline gives CDR1 LNHDA, CDR2 SQIVND (reference sequence). V was clipped by 3 bases and J by 8 bases, with 15 bases between them. The length of the CDR3 is 14 residues. The CDR3 nucleotides are TGTGCCAGTAGTATCCTCGCGACCGACGGTACGCAGTATTTT. This encodes CASSILATDGTQYF.

About this clone itself: The same CDR3 arises from other DNA sequences in this sample as well. This chain uses TRBV7-6 with TRBJ2-7, with 8 bases that match TRBD1. The CDR3 length is 15 residues. CDR1 is SGHVS, CDR2 FNYEAQ, per germline. V trimming: 5 bases; J trimming: 0 bases; junction bases outside the gene matches: 6. CDR3 coding DNA: TGTGCCAGCAGCCCCGGGACAGGTAGCTCCTACGAGCAGTACTTC. Its translation is CASSPGTGSSYEQYF.

The V gene is TRBV19, the J gene TRBJ1-5, with unresolved D. Germline V gene data show CDR1 as LNHDA and CDR2 as SQIVND (reference sequence). This CDR3 region has 16 residues. Trimming took off 4 bases at V and 9 bases at J, with 22 bases between the two ends. The CDR3 sequence is CASSTSPSGVKGPQHF. The CDR3 DNA is TGTGCCAGTAGTACTTCCCCGTCGGGAGTTAAGGGGCCCCAGCATTTT.

The V gene is TRBV5-1, the J gene TRBJ2-7; the D is unclear. CDR1 and CDR2 from the germline V gene are SGHRS and YFSETQ. The CDR3 spans 14 residues. Trimming stripped 0 bases from V and 2 bases from J, with 9 bases between. The CDR3 protein is CASSLAFPTYEQYF. CDR3 nucleotides: TGCGCCAGCAGCTTGGCCTTTCCCACCTACGAGCAGTACTTC.

The V call is TRBV27, the J call TRBJ2-7; perhaps D is TRBD1 or TRBD2 (5 bases each). The ends were cut back, 0 bases at V and 5 bases at J, with 17 bases in the middle. Germline CDR1 reads MNHEY; CDR2 reads SMNVEV (reference sequence). The CDR3 spans 16 residues. The chain's CDR3 is CASSLSPQGVGDEQYF. The CDR3, as DNA: TGTGCCAGCAGTTTATCCCCCCAGGGTGTGGGGGACGAGCAGTACTTC.

This clone was found once. V gene TRBV6-5 combines with J gene TRBJ1-2, with a weak D call TRBD1 (5 bases). The CDR3 has 15 residues. Germline V lookup: CDR1 MNHEY, CDR2 SVGAGI. Trimming removed 5 bases from V and 0 bases from J, with 13 bases in between. The CDR3 DNA is TGTGCCAGCAGTCCCGGGACGGTCGCTAACTATGGCTACACCTTC. Translation: CASSPGTVANYGYTF.

For the CDR3, the DNA is TGTGCCAGCAGCTTAGGACAGGGCTATGGCTACACCTTC. Translation gives CASSLGQGYGYTF. The chain recombines TRBV9 with TRBJ1-2, with 8 bases that match TRBD1. Per germline, CDR1 SGDLS and CDR2 YYNGEE. This CDR3 is built from 13 residues. Trimming removed 4 bases from V and 4 bases from J; junction bases left unmatched: 3. Drawing the rest from reference TRBV9 and TRBJ1-2, the complete variable domain is DSGVTQTPKHLITATGQRVTLRCSPRSGDLSVYWYQQSLDQGLQFLIQYYNGEERAKGNILERFSAQQFPDLHSELNLSSLELGDSALYFCASSLGQGYGYTFGSGTRLTVV.

The chain has TRBV9 and TRBJ2-1; D perhaps matches TRBD1 (6 bases). V gave up 4 bases and J gave up 0 bases, with 11 bases separating them. Per the germline V gene, CDR1 is SGDLS and CDR2 is YYNGEE. This CDR3 contains 15 residues. CDR3 sequence reads: CASSPHRASYNEQFF. The DNA of the CDR3 is TGTGCCAGCAGCCCTCACAGGGCCTCCTACAATGAGCAGTTCTTC.

The chain links TRBV6-1 to TRBJ2-6, with 8 nucleotides matching TRBD1. This CDR3 is built from 19 residues. J gave up 2 bases and V 4 bases, and 13 bases lay outside the gene matches. The germline gives CDR1 MNHNS, CDR2 SASEGT. The CDR3 reads CASSGFPGQAFTGANVLTF. CDR3 in DNA: TGTGCCAGCAGTGGTTTCCCGGGACAGGCCTTCACTGGGGCCAACGTCCTGACTTTC.

V usage is TRBV29-1 and J usage is TRBJ2-2; D might be TRBD1 (5 bases). The CDR3 runs 14 residues. CDR1 and CDR2 from the germline V gene are SQVTM and ANQGSEA. DNA of the CDR3: TGCACCGCCTCCTGGGGCGCGGACACCGGGGAGCTGTTTTTT. It is translated as CTASWGADTGELFF.

V usage is TRBV9 and J usage is TRBJ2-1; 7 bases are shared with TRBD2. J gave up 5 bases and V 3 bases, and 8 bases lay outside the gene matches. This CDR3 comprises 15 residues. The germline V gene has CDR1 SGDLS and CDR2 YYNGEE. The DNA for the CDR3 is TGTGCCAGCAGCGCCGGGACTAAGGAGGACAATGAGCAGTTCTTC. This sequence encodes CASSAGTKEDNEQFF.

V and J are TRBV28 and TRBJ2-7; no firm D call. The germline V gene encodes CDR1 MDHEN and CDR2 SYDVKM. The CDR3 has 13 residues. Between the trimmed V and J ends, which lost 2 bases and 3 bases, there was a span of 8 bases. CDR3 region: CASSLVGVYEQYF. In DNA, the CDR3 is TGTGCCAGCAGTTTAGTGGGTGTCTACGAGCAGTACTTC.

This clone was observed a single time. The genes are TRBV18 and TRBJ2-7; 7 bases fit TRBD1. Germline V gene lookup returns CDR1 KGHSH and CDR2 LQKENI. The CDR3 runs to 18 residues. V was clipped by 5 bases and J by 3 bases; unmatched bases: 19. CDR3 protein: CASSATHLTGPLHYEQYF. In DNA form, the CDR3 reads TGTGCCAGCTCAGCTACCCACTTGACAGGGCCTCTCCACTACGAGCAGTACTTC.

On this clone itself: The sample has other DNA sequences that encode this CDR3 too. V usage is TRBV30 and J usage is TRBJ2-3; maybe TRBD2 (6 bases). The CDR3 is 15 residues long. CDR1 GTSNPN and CDR2 SVGIG come from the germline V gene (reference sequence). V lost 0 bases to trimming and J lost 3 bases, with 13 bases between them. The CDR3 bases are TGTGCCTGGAGTGTGGGAGGTGCCTCTACAGATACGCAGTATTTT. This gives the protein CAWSVGGASTDTQYF. The full variable domain, its missing parts supplied by reference TRBV30 and TRBJ2-3, is SQTIHQWPATLVQPVGSPLSLECTVEGTSNPNLYWYRQAAGRGLQLLFYSVGIGQISSEVPQNLSASRPQDRQFILSSKKLLLSDSGFYLCAWSVGGASTDTQYFGPGTRLTVL.

Notes on this clone: Other DNA sequences within the sample encode an identical CDR3. The V gene is TRBV11-2, the J gene TRBJ2-7; no clear D gene. CDR3 length equals 12 residues. V was pared by 0 bases and J by 2 bases, with 2 bases between. In germline, CDR1 is SGHAT, CDR2 FQNNGV. CDR3 sequence reads: CASSLDPYEQYF. Here the CDR3 DNA reads TGTGCCAGCAGCTTAGATCCCTACGAGCAGTACTTC.

J is TRBJ2-5 and V is TRBV11-1, with D unresolved. The CDR3 spans 13 residues. Trimming took off 5 bases at V and 4 bases at J, with 11 bases between the two ends. The germline V gene encodes CDR1 SGHAT and CDR2 FQDESV (reference sequence). The CDR3 region is CASSIGHSETQYF. As DNA, the CDR3 is TGTGCCAGCAGCATAGGGCATTCAGAGACCCAGTACTTC. The variable domain in full, with the rest retrieved from reference TRBV11-1 and TRBJ2-5, is EAEVAQSPRYKITEKSQAVAFWCDPISGHATLYWYRQILGQGPELLVQFQDESVVDDSQLPKDRFSAERLKGVDSTLKIQPAELGDSAMYLCASSIGHSETQYFGPGTRLLVL.